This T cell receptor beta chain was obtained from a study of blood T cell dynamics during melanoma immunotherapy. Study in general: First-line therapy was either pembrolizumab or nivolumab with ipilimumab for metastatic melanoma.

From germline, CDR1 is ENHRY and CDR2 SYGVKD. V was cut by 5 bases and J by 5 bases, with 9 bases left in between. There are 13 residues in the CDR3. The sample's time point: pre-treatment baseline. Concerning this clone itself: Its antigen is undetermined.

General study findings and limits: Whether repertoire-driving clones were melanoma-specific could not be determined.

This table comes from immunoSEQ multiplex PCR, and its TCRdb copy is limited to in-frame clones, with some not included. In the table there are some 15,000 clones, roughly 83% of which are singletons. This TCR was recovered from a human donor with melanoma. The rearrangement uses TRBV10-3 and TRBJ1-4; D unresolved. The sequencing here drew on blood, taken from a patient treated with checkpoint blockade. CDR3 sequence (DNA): TGTGCCATCAGTTGGGATAGAAATGAAAAACTGTTTTTT. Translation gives CAISWDRNEKLFF.